The subject of this entry is one T cell receptor beta chain. The CDR3 has 12 residues. Germline V gene data show CDR1 as SGHDT and CDR2 as YYEEEE. The germline V and J ends were trimmed by 4 bases and 4 bases, with 8 bases remaining between them. Those enrolled in Seattle joined during active infection and were followed longitudinally afterward. These data belong to a study of blood T cell repertoires in COVID-19. Across the study: Both acute and convalescent COVID-19 samples were obtained from the United States, Italy and Spain. Sources were T cells, B-cell-depleted T cells, or PBMCs; the material itself was cDNA or gDNA.

Per the study methods: The authors estimated nucleated cell counts from reference gene primer amplification. Only in-frame clones appear in the TCRdb table, and some are missing; sequencing was by immunoSEQ multiplex PCR. V, J and clone size reflect that table, while D and trimming were determined from the DNA. The repertoire includes about 230,000 clones, around 84% of them detected once, and 11% sits in the top ten. The sequenced sample was peripheral blood. The rearrangement links TRBV5-6 to TRBJ1-1, with no clear D. This TCR was recovered from a middle-aged man with COVID-19, enrolled during active disease. The CDR3 sequence is CASSASGTEAFF. The CDR3, as DNA: TGTGCCAGCAGCGCGTCGGGCACTGAAGCTTTCTTT.